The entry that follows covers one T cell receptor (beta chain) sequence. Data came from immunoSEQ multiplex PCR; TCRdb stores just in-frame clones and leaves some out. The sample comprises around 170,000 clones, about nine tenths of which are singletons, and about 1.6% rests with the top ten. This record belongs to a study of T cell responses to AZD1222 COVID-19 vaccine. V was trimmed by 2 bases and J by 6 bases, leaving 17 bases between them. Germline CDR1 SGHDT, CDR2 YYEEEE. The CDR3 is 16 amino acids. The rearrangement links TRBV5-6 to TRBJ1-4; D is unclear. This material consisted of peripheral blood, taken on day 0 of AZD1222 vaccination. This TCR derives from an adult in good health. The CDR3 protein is CASSFPVAPRYEKLFF. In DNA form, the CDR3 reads TGTGCCAGCAGCTTCCCTGTCGCCCCCCGCTATGAAAAACTGTTTTTT.